These 30 T cell receptor beta chains came from one sample sequenced in a study of coeliac disease. Study results and limitations: Lower clonality than controls marked TRB and TRG repertoires from active celiac intraepithelial and lamina propria samples.

TCRdb's table, derived via immunoSEQ multiplex PCR, lists solely in-frame clones and lacks some. The table records some 4,000 clones, about two thirds of them present only once. What these receptors recognize is not known. Material for sequencing was intraepithelial lymphocytes from the gut. These receptor sequences come from a young woman with active celiac disease.

The chain links TRBV5-1 to TRBJ2-3, with 13 bases fitting TRBD2. Germline V lookup: CDR1 SGHRS, CDR2 YFSETQ. The CDR3 spans 18 residues. J gave up 0 bases and V 4 bases, and 8 bases lay outside the gene matches. The CDR3 sequence is CASSGGLAGSHSTDTQYF. CDR3 nucleotides: TGCGCCAGCAGCGGGGGACTAGCGGGGTCTCATAGCACAGATACGCAGTATTTT.

CDR3 in amino acids: CASSFRQDRLGTGELFF. Here the CDR3 DNA reads TGTGCCAGTAGTTTTAGACAGGACAGGCTTGGAACCGGGGAGCTGTTTTTT. The V call is TRBV19, the J call TRBJ2-2; 7 bases align to TRBD1. The germline CDR1 and CDR2 sequences are LNHDA and SQIVND (reference sequence). Germline trimming cut 5 bases from V and 5 bases from J; bases unmatched to any gene: 14. The CDR3 consists of 17 residues.

The gene calls are TRBV29-1 and TRBJ2-6; D ambiguous. This CDR3 region has 13 residues. V lost 3 bases and J lost 0, with 3 bases in between. CDR1 and CDR2 (germline): SQVTM, ANQGSEA. CDR3 loop: CSVDGSGANVLTF. The CDR3 coding sequence is TGCAGCGTTGACGGCTCTGGGGCCAACGTCCTGACTTTC.

The chain combines TRBV7-8 with TRBJ2-3, with TRBD1 identical over 7 bases. V gave up 5 bases and J gave up 6 bases; unmatched junction bases: 2. The CDR3 is 12 amino acids. Germline V gives CDR1 SGHVS, CDR2 FQNEAQ. CDR3 DNA sequence: TGTGCCAGCAGCACAGGGGCGGATACGCAGTATTTT. This codes for CASSTGADTQYF.

The chain links TRBV2 to TRBJ1-5, with TRBD1 matching over 8 bases. V was pared by 6 bases and J by 4 bases, with 11 bases of the junction left unmatched. Germline V gene sequence: CDR1 SNHLY, CDR2 FYNNEI. The CDR3 consists of 16 residues. CDR3: CASSAQGASLNQPQHF. Written as DNA, the CDR3 is TGTGCCAGCAGCGCCCAGGGGGCGTCCCTAAATCAGCCCCAGCATTTT.

This clone was counted only a few times. The chain carries TRBV6-5 and TRBJ2-3; 7 bases are shared with TRBD1. CDR1 MNHEY and CDR2 SVGAGI come from the germline V gene. This CDR3 region has 16 residues. Trimming removed 2 bases from V and 4 bases from J; junction bases left unmatched: 9. The CDR3 protein is CASSYLRAGGADTQYF. CDR3 DNA: TGTGCCAGCAGTTACCTGCGGGCAGGGGGTGCAGATACGCAGTATTTT.

V is TRBV7-8 and J is TRBJ2-1; the match to TRBD2 covers 8 bases. Looked up from germline, CDR1 is SGHVS and CDR2 is FQNEAQ. The V gene end was trimmed by 5 bases and the J gene end by 1 base; junction bases not matched to a gene: 4. This CDR3 contains 15 residues. The CDR3 loop is CASSPSSGSYNEQFF. CDR3 in DNA: TGTGCCAGCAGCCCGTCTAGCGGGTCCTACAATGAGCAGTTCTTC.

The chain is built from TRBV5-6 and TRBJ2-2; D is perhaps TRBD2 (5 bases). There are 14 residues in the CDR3. The V and J ends lost 0 bases and 5 bases respectively, with 8 bases between them. CDR1 SGHDT and CDR2 YYEEEE come from the germline V gene. CDR3 nucleotide sequence: TGTGCCAGCAGCTTGGTGGGCGGGACCGGGGAGCTGTTTTTT. As protein: CASSLVGGTGELFF.

The V call is TRBV6-4, the J call TRBJ2-7; D may be TRBD1 (5 bases). The V and J ends lost 7 bases and 3 bases respectively, with 19 bases between them. This CDR3 contains 15 residues. CDR1 and CDR2 (germline): MRHNA, SNTAGT. The CDR3 nucleotides are TGTGCCAGCATCAAAGGAAGGGGAAAGAACTACGAGCAGTACTTC. Encoded protein: CASIKGRGKNYEQYF.

J is TRBJ2-2 and V is TRBV11-3, with D unclear. Trimming shortened V by 4 bases and J by 6 bases, and 6 bases separated the two germline ends. The CDR3 length is 12 residues. CDR1 is SGHNT, CDR2 YENEEA, per germline. The CDR3 loop reads CASSSRAGELFF. In nucleotides, the CDR3 is TGTGCCAGCAGCTCCCGGGCCGGGGAGCTGTTTTTT.

Only one count was recorded for this clone. The chain has TRBV5-1 and TRBJ1-1; D perhaps matches TRBD1 (6 bases). Deletions cut 0 bases from V and 1 base from J, with 10 bases between. The CDR3 length is 15 residues. Germline CDR1 reads SGHRS; CDR2 reads YFSETQ. CDR3: CASSLALQGNTEAFF. The CDR3 DNA sequence: TGCGCCAGCAGCTTGGCCTTACAGGGGAACACTGAAGCTTTCTTT.

The chain recombines TRBV27 with TRBJ1-1; TRBD1 agrees at 7 bases. Germline trimming cut 7 bases from V and 3 bases from J; bases unmatched to any gene: 5. The CDR3 is 13 amino acids. Germline V gene sequence: CDR1 MNHEY, CDR2 SMNVEV (reference sequence). This CDR3 reads CASMTGFDTEAFF. CDR3 nucleotide sequence: TGTGCCAGCATGACAGGGTTCGACACTGAAGCTTTCTTT.

The J gene is TRBJ2-1, the V gene TRBV7-9, with 11 nucleotides matching TRBD2. The V gene's germline CDR1 is SEHNR and CDR2 FQNEAQ (reference sequence). The junction had 4 bases not matched to a gene; V was cut back by 6 bases and J by 6 bases. CDR3 length: 14 residues. CDR3 nucleotides: TGTGCCAGCAGAACTAGCGGGGGCTTCAATGAGCAGTTCTTC. Amino acid sequence: CASRTSGGFNEQFF.

The V and J genes are TRBV19 and TRBJ2-7, with TRBD1 matching over 9 bases. The germline V gene has CDR1 LNHDA and CDR2 SQIVND (reference sequence). The CDR3 contains 13 residues. The trim removed 8 bases at V and 2 bases at J, leaving 4 bases unmatched. The CDR3 nucleotides read TGTGCCAGTGGACAGGGGACTCCCTACGAGCAGTACTTC. It specifies CASGQGTPYEQYF.

The chain combines TRBV7-2 with TRBJ1-2, with D hard to call. CDR1 is SGHTA and CDR2 is FQGNSA in the germline V gene. The V and J ends lost 0 bases and 8 bases respectively, with 10 bases between them. The CDR3 has 13 residues. CDR3 sequence reads: CASSLAPNSGYTF. The CDR3 DNA reads TGTGCCAGCAGCTTAGCCCCCAACAGCGGCTACACCTTC.

V and J are TRBV6-6 and TRBJ1-5; a possible D gene is TRBD1 (6 bases). Deletions cut 2 bases from V and 4 bases from J, with 15 bases between. There are 16 residues in the CDR3. Germline CDR1 and CDR2: MNHNY and SVGAGI (reference sequence). The CDR3 is CASSYGRGLGNQPQHF. CDR3 in DNA: TGTGCCAGCAGTTACGGGCGGGGGCTCGGAAATCAGCCCCAGCATTTT.

V gene TRBV27 combines with J gene TRBJ2-5, with 9 bases that match TRBD2. The germline CDR1 and CDR2 sequences are MNHEY and SMNVEV (reference sequence). CDR3 size: 15 residues. The junction had 3 bases not matched to a gene; V was cut back by 4 bases and J by 0 bases. The CDR3 here is CASSSRLADQETQYF. CDR3 DNA sequence: TGTGCCAGCAGTTCCCGACTAGCGGACCAAGAGACCCAGTACTTC.

CDR3 sequence reads: CASSRGSNPNSPLHF. CDR3 nucleotide sequence: TGTGCCAGCAGCCGGGGGAGTAACCCTAATTCACCCCTCCACTTT. The gene calls are TRBV5-6 and TRBJ1-6, with D perhaps matching TRBD1 (5 bases). Germline loops: CDR1 SGHDT, CDR2 YYEEEE. This CDR3 spans 15 amino acids. V lost 4 bases and J lost 6, with 14 bases in between.

The chain recombines TRBV25-1 with TRBJ2-1; D is possibly TRBD2 (5 bases). Trimming left V 4 bases short and J 7 bases short, with 23 bases between. Germline lookup yields CDR1 MGHDK and CDR2 SYGVNS. This CDR3 contains 17 residues. The CDR3 nucleotides read TGTGCCAGCAGTGCCTCACCCCCGGGATTGATCAAAAATGAGCAGTTCTTC. Amino acid sequence: CASSASPPGLIKNEQFF.

This chain links TRBV6-5 with TRBJ2-7; D is unresolved. V was shortened by 2 bases and J by 2 bases, with 4 bases between the two germline ends. This CDR3 has 12 residues. Germline CDR1 reads MNHEY; CDR2 reads SVGAGI. In DNA, the CDR3 is TGTGCCAGCAGTTACGGGCCCTACGAGCAGTACTTC. Its protein is CASSYGPYEQYF.

The rearrangement links TRBV19 to TRBJ1-1; 9 bases are shared with TRBD1. In germline, CDR1 is LNHDA, CDR2 SQIVND (reference sequence). The CDR3 loop spans 14 amino acids. Trimming at V came to 5 bases and at J to 6 bases, leaving 7 bases not matched to a gene. CDR3 DNA: TGTGCCAGTAGTTCTCGGACAGGGGTCTCTGAAGCTTTCTTT. Translating it yields CASSSRTGVSEAFF.

This clone was detected a few times. The chain couples TRBV7-2 to TRBJ2-7; TRBD1 matches at 7 bases. This CDR3 contains 11 residues. Germline CDR1 is SGHTA and CDR2 is FQGNSA. J was trimmed by 7 bases and V by 6 bases; bases with no gene match: 3. The CDR3 coding sequence is TGTGCCAGCAGTACAGGGGTGGAGCAGTACTTC. Its protein is CASSTGVEQYF.

The chain recombines TRBV29-1 with TRBJ1-1; D is unclear. CDR1 is SQVTM, CDR2 ANQGSEA, per germline. Trimming cost V 0 bases and J 6 bases, with 8 bases left between them. The CDR3 spans 12 residues. CDR3 sequence reads: CSVEEQAPEAFF. The CDR3 region has the DNA TGCAGCGTTGAAGAGCAAGCACCTGAAGCTTTCTTT.

This clone showed up just a few times. V is TRBV19 and J is TRBJ2-7; 7 bases agree with TRBD1. From germline, CDR1 is LNHDA and CDR2 SQIVND (reference sequence). There are 13 residues in the CDR3. V shed 4 bases and J 2 bases; nucleotides not matched to a gene: 2. The CDR3 DNA is TGTGCCAGTAGTAAGGGGACAGCCTACGAGCAGTACTTC. This sequence encodes CASSKGTAYEQYF.

V and J are TRBV18 and TRBJ1-1; tentative D call: TRBD1 (6 bases). Germline V gene data show CDR1 as KGHSH and CDR2 as LQKENI. V was clipped by 5 bases and J by 4 bases, with 14 bases between them. The CDR3 is made up of 14 amino acids. CDR3 loop: CASSNQGQGTEAFF. CDR3 DNA sequence: TGTGCCAGCTCAAACCAGGGGCAGGGCACTGAAGCTTTCTTT. Full variable domain (remainder filled in from reference TRBV18 and TRBJ1-1): NAGVMQNPRHLVRRRGQEARLRCSPMKGHSHVYWYRQLPEEGLKFMVYLQKENIIDESGMPKERFSAEFPKEGPSILRIQQVVRGDSAAYFCASSNQGQGTEAFFGQGTRLTVV.

The chain combines TRBV11-2 with TRBJ1-5; D remains unclear. Deletions cut 1 base from V and 13 bases from J, with 14 bases between. The germline V gene has CDR1 SGHAT and CDR2 FQNNGV. The CDR3 sequence is 13 residues long. This CDR3 is CASSLASGLRQHF. The DNA of the CDR3 is TGTGCCAGCAGCTTAGCTTCAGGACTCCGTCAGCATTTT. The full variable domain, completed using reference TRBV11-2 and TRBJ1-5, is EAGVAQSPRYKIIEKRQSVAFWCNPISGHATLYWYQQILGQGPKLLIQFQNNGVVDDSQLPKDRFSAERLKGVDSTLKIQPAKLEDSAVYLCASSLASGLRQHFGDGTRLSIL.

This chain uses TRBV4-3 with TRBJ1-2, with no clear D. This CDR3 is built from 16 residues. V was clipped by 0 bases and J by 4 bases, with 15 bases between them. Germline V lookup: CDR1 LGHNA, CDR2 YSLEER. This CDR3 is CASSQDSQTVFYGYTF. The CDR3 bases are TGCGCCAGCAGCCAAGATAGTCAAACAGTCTTCTATGGCTACACCTTC.

V is TRBV11-3 and J is TRBJ2-2; D uncertain. The V gene lost 4 bases and the J gene lost 6 bases, with 9 bases spanning the gap. Germline CDR1 SGHNT, CDR2 YENEEA. The CDR3 runs 13 residues. CDR3 DNA: TGTGCCAGCAGCTCGGAGATGCCCGGGGAGCTGTTTTTT. Translated: CASSSEMPGELFF.

This clone ranks as large. The chain carries TRBV4-3 and TRBJ2-7; maybe TRBD1 (6 bases). Germline lookup yields CDR1 LGHNA and CDR2 YSLEER. The CDR3 sequence is 15 residues long. The V end lost 0 bases, the J end lost 4 bases, and 13 bases lay between the germline ends. In DNA form, the CDR3 reads TGCGCCAGCAGCCAAGATTTCCCAGGGACATACGAGCAGTACTTC. It codes for CASSQDFPGTYEQYF.

This clone was picked up a small number of times. The chain uses TRBV6-1 and TRBJ2-3, with a weak D call TRBD2 (5 bases). Trimming cost V 1 base and J 6 bases, with 14 bases left between them. Germline V gene sequence: CDR1 MNHNS, CDR2 SASEGT. This CDR3 spans 15 amino acids. The CDR3 sequence: CASSEERGPGDTQYF. The CDR3 DNA reads TGTGCCAGCAGTGAAGAAAGAGGCCCGGGGGATACGCAGTATTTT.